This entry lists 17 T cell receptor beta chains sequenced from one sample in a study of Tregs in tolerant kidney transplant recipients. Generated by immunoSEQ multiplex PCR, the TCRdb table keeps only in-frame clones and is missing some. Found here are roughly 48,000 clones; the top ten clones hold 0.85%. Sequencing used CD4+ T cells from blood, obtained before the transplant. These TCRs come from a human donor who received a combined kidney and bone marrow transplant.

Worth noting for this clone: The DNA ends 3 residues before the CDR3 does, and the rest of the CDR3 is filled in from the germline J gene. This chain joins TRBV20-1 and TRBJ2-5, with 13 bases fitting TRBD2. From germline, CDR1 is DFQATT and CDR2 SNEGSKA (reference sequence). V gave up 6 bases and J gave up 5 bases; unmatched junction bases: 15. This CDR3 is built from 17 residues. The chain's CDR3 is CSAPGLAGWRGGETQYF. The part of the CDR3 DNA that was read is TGCAGTGCGCCGGGACTAGCGGGATGGAGGGGGGGGGAGACC.

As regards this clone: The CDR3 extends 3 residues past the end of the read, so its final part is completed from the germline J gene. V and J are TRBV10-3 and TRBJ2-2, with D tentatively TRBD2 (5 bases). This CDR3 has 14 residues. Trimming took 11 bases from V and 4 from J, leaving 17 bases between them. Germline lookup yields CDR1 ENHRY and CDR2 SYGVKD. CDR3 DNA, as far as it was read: TGTGCCCTCTCGGCTAGCTTGGGCACCGGGGAG. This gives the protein CALSASLGTGE. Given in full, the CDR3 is CALSASLGTGELFF.

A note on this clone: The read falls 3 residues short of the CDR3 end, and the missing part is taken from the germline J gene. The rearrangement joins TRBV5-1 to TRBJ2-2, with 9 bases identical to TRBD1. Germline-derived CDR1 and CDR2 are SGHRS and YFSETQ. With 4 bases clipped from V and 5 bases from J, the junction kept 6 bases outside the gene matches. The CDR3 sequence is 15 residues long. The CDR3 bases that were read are TGCGCCAGCAGCCCCCCCGGGACAGGGACCGGGGAG. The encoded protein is CASSPPGTGTGE. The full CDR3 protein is CASSPPGTGTGELFF.

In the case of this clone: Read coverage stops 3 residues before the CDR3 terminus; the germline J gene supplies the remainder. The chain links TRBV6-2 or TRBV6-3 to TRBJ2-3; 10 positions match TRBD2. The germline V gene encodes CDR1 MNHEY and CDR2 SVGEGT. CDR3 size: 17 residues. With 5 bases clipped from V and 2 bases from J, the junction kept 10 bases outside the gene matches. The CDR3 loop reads CASSPPKSGRATDTQYF. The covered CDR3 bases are TGTGCCAGCAGTCCTCCTAAGAGCGGGAGGGCCACAGATACG.

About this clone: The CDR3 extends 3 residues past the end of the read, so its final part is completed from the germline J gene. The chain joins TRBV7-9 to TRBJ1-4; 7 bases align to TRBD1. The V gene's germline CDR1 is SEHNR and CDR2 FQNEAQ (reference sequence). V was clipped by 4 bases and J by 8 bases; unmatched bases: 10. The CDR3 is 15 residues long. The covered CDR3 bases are TGTGCCAGCAGCTCCCGGACAGGTGTGGTGGAAAAA. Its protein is CASSSRTGVVEK. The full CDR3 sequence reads CASSSRTGVVEKLFF.

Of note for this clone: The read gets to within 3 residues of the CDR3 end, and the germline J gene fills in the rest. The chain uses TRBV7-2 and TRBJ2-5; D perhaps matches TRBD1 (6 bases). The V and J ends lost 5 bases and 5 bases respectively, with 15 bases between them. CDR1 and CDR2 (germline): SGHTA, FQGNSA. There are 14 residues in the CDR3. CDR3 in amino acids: CASSRTGFGETQYF. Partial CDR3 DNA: TGTGCCAGCAGCCGAACAGGGTTTGGCGAGACC. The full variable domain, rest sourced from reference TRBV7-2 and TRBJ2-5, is GAGVSQSPSNKVTEKGKDVELRCDPISGHTALYWYRQSLGQGLEFLIYFQGNSAPDKSGLPSDRFSAERTGGSVSTLTIQRTQQEDSAVYLCASSRTGFGETQYFGPGTRLLVL.

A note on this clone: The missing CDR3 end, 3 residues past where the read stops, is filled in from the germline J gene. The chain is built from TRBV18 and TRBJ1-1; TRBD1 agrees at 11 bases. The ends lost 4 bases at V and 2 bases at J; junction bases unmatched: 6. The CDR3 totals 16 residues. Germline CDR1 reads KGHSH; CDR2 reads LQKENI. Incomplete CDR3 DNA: TGTGCCAGCTCACTAGGGACAGGGGGTTCCAACACTGAA. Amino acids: CASSLGTGGSNTE. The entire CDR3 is CASSLGTGGSNTEAFF. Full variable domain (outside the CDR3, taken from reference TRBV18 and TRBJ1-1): NAGVMQNPRHLVRRRGQEARLRCSPMKGHSHVYWYRQLPEEGLKFMVYLQKENIIDESGMPKERFSAEFPKEGPSILRIQQVVRGDSAAYFCASSLGTGGSNTEAFFGQGTRLTVV.

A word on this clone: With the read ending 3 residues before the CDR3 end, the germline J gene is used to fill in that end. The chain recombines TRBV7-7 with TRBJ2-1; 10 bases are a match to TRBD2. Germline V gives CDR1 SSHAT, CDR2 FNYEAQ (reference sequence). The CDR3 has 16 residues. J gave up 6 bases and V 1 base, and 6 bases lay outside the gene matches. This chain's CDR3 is CASSLDKREGINEQFF. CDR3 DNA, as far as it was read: TGTGCCAGCAGCTTAGATAAGCGGGAGGGCATCAATGAG.

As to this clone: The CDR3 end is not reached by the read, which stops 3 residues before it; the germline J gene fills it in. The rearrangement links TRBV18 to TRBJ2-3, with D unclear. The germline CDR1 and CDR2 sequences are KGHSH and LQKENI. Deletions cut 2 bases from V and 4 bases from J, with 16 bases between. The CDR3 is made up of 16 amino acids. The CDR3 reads CASSPYYGRLPDTQYF. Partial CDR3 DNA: TGTGCCAGCTCACCATATTATGGCAGGTTGCCAGATACG.

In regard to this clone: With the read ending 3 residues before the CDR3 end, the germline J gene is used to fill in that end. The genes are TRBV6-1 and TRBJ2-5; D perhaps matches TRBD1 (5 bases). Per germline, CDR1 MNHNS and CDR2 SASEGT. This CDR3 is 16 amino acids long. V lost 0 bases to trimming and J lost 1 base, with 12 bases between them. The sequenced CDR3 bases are TGTGCCAGCAGTGAAGCGGGGCAACTCCTCCAAGAGACC. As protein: CASSEAGQLLQET. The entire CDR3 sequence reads CASSEAGQLLQETQYF.

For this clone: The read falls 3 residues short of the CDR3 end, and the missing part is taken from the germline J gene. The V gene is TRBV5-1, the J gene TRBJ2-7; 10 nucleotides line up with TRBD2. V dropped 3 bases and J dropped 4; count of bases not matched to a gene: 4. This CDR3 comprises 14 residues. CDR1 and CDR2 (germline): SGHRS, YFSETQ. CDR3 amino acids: CASSSGSGRYEQYF. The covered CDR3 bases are TGCGCCAGCAGCTCCGGTAGCGGGAGGTACGAG. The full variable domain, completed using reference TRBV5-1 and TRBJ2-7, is KAGVTQTPRYLIKTRGQQVTLSCSPISGHRSVSWYQQTPGQGLQFLFEYFSETQRNKGNFPGRFSGRQFSNSRSEMNVSTLELGDSALYLCASSSGSGRYEQYFGPGTRLTVT.

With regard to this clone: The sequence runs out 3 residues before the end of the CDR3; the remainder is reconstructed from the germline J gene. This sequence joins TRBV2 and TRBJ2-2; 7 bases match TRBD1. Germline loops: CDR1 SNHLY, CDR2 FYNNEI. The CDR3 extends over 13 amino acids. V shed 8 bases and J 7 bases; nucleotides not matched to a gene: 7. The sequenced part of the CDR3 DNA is TGTGCCAGCTCCGGACAGGCCATCGGGGAG. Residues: CASSGQAIGE. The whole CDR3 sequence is CASSGQAIGELFF. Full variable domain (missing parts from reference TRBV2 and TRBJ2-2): EPEVTQTPSHQVTQMGQEVILRCVPISNHLYFYWYRQILGQKVEFLVSFYNNEISEKSEIFDDQFSVERPDGSNFTLKIRSTKLEDSAMYFCASSGQAIGELFFGEGSRLTVL.

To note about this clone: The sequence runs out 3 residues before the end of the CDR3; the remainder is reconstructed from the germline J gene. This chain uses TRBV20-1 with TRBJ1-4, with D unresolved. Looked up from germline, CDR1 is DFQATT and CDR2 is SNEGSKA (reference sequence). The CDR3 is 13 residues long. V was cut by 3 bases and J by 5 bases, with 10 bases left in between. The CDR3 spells CSARSSENEKLFF. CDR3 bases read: TGCAGTGCTAGGAGTAGCGAGAATGAAAAA.

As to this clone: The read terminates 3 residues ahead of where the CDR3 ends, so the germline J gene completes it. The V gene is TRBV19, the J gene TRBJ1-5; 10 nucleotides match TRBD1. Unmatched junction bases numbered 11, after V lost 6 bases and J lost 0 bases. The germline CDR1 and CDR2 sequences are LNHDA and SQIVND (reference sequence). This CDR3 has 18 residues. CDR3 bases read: TGTGCCAGTAGGGCCCCGGGACAGGGGTCTTATAGCAATCAGCCC. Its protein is CASRAPGQGSYSNQP. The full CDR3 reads CASRAPGQGSYSNQPQHF.

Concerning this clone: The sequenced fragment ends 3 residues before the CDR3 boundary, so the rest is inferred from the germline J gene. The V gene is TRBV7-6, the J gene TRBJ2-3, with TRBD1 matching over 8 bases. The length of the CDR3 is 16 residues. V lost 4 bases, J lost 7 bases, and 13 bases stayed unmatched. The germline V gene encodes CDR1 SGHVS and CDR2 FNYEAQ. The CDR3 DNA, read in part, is TGTGCCAGCAGCTATAGGGGAGGACAGGGTAGCCATACG. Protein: CASSYRGGQGSHT. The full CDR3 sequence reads CASSYRGGQGSHTQYF.

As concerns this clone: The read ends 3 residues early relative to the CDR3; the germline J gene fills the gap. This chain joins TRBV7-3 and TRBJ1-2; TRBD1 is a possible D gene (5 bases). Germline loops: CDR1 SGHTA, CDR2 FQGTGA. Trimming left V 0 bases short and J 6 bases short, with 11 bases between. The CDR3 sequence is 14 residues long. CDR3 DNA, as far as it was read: TGTGCCAGCAGCTTAACTGGGGCTTTCGATGGC. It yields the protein CASSLTGAFDG. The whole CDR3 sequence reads CASSLTGAFDGYTF.

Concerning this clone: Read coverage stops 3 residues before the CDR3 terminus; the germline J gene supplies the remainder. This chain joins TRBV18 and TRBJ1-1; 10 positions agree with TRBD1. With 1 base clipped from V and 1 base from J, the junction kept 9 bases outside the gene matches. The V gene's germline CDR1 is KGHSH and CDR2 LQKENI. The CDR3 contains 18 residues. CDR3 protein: CASSPLLRTGGSNTEAFF. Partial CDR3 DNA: TGTGCCAGCTCACCACTATTAAGGACAGGGGGATCGAACACTGAA.